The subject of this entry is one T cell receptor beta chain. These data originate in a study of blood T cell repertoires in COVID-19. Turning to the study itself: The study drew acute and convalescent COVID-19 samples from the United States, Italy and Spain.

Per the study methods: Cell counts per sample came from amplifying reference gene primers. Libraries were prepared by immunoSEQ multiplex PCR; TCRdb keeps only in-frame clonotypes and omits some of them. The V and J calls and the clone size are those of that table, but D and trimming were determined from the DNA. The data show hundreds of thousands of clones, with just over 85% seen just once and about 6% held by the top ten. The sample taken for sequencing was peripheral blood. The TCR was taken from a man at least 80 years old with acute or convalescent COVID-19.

CDR3 DNA sequence: TGTGCCAGCAGCACACTAGGCACTGAGCAGTTCTTC. This gives the protein CASSTLGTEQFF. This chain uses TRBV2 with TRBJ2-1; a possible D gene is TRBD2 (5 bases). The CDR3 runs to 12 residues. V was pared by 6 bases and J by 9 bases, with 12 bases between. In germline, CDR1 is SNHLY, CDR2 FYNNEI.